This TCR beta chain was captured in a study of blood T cell repertoires in COVID-19. Study background: Sites in the United States, Italy and Spain provided acute and convalescent COVID-19 samples. Sources were T cells, B-cell-depleted T cells, or PBMCs; the material itself was cDNA or gDNA.

Trimming pared 11 bases from V and 0 bases from J, leaving 11 bases between. In germline, CDR1 is LNHDA, CDR2 SQIVND (reference sequence). The CDR3 totals 13 residues. Source study methods: Reference gene primer amplification yielded estimated nucleated cell counts. Profiling relied on immunoSEQ multiplex PCR, and the TCRdb table lists in-frame clones only, not all of them. V and J calls and clone size are those listed in that table; D and trimming were worked out from the DNA. The repertoire has some 150,000 clones, approximately 81% of them found once; the top ten carry 35% to 40%. The specimen was peripheral blood. The V and J genes are TRBV19 and TRBJ1-3, with D possibly being TRBD1 (5 bases). This clonotype was sampled from a human donor in a cohort sampled during active COVID-19. In DNA form, the CDR3 reads TGTGCCGCAGCGGGGACCTCTGGAAACACCATATATTTT. This sequence encodes CAAAGTSGNTIYF. The whole variable domain, remainder taken from reference TRBV19 and TRBJ1-3, is DGGITQSPKYLFRKEGQNVTLSCEQNLNHDAMYWYRQDPGQGLRLIYYSQIVNDFQKGDIAEGYSVSREKKESFPLTVTSAQKNPTAFYLCAAAGTSGNTIYFGEGSWLTVV.